This T cell receptor beta chain came from a study of blood T cells in healthy people across ages. Study conclusions and caveats: Fewer expanded clones and more diversity marked long-lived versus aged donors.

Combining a sample-barcoded 5' primer with a J-beta primer mix, a second PCR ran for roughly 6 to 11 cycles. A tag from a template-switch adaptor with 12 random nucleotides marked each cDNA molecule. Each of the samples gave a minimum of 3 million paired-end reads that contained CDR3. TCRdb fed the 5' RACE reads into MiXCR, producing one record per CDR3 protein. The top ten clones hold about 20% of a sample with about 970,000 distinct CDR3 sequences, roughly 51% of them seen once. Note on this clonotype: Its matching antigen is unknown.

The receptor was isolated from a woman aged 55 to 70 in good health. Sequencing was done on a sample of blood.

CDR3 loop: CASLQGSNEKLFF. CDR3 DNA sequence: TGTGCCAGCTTACAGGGATCTAATGAAAAACTGTTTTTT. The chain employs TRBV12-3 or TRBV12-4 and TRBJ1-4; D is possibly TRBD1 (6 bases). The CDR3 has 13 amino acids. Deletions cut 8 bases from V and 3 bases from J, with 10 bases between.